This TCR beta chain emerged from a study of blood T cell repertoires in COVID-19. The overall study: The samples span acute and convalescent COVID-19 from the United States, Italy and Spain. Sources were T cells, B-cell-depleted T cells, or PBMCs; the material itself was cDNA or gDNA.

This CDR3 has 13 amino acids. The junction had 10 bases not matched to a gene; V was cut back by 7 bases and J by 8 bases. CDR1 MNHEY and CDR2 SVGAGI come from the germline V gene. The authors' processing: Reference gene primer amplification gave estimated nucleated cell counts. Repertoires were generated with immunoSEQ multiplex PCR, while TCRdb's copy carries only in-frame clones and drops some. The V and J calls and the clone size are those of that table, but D and trimming were determined from the DNA. The sample consists of a few hundred thousand clones, 84% of them appearing once. The V call is TRBV6-5, the J call TRBJ1-2, with 7 bases fitting TRBD1. The source is an older woman with acute or convalescent COVID-19. The sequencing input was peripheral blood. CDR3 nucleotide sequence: TGTGCCAGCATCCCCGACAGGGATAGAGGCTACACCTTC. This encodes CASIPDRDRGYTF.